The T cell receptor (beta chain) described here comes from a study of blood T cell repertoires in COVID-19. Overall study context: COVID-19 samples from acute and convalescent phases originated in the United States, Italy and Spain. T cells, B-cell-depleted T cells, or PBMCs supplied cDNA or gDNA.

This CDR3 is built from 12 residues. With 4 bases removed from V and 10 bases from J, the gap between germline ends came to 13 bases. Germline values: CDR1 MDHEN, CDR2 SYDVKM. Assay: immunoSEQ multiplex PCR; the TCRdb copy retains only in-frame clones and omits some. This repertoire shows tens of thousands of clones, around 83% found once; its top ten account for 2% to 2.5%. V gene TRBV28 combines with J gene TRBJ1-1; D is ambiguous. The source is a woman between 65 and 79 years old with acute or convalescent COVID-19. The sequenced material came from peripheral blood. The CDR3 nucleotides read TGTGCCAGCAGTTCCCTGCAGAACCTAGCTTTCTTT. Its translation is CASSSLQNLAFF.